This T cell receptor beta chain came from a study of identifying expanded T cells in peripheral blood (dated by TCRdb to between 2019 and 2020). The study in broad terms: Separate aliquots of the same genomic DNA pool were sequenced to produce technical replicates, and four replicates were compared in pairs. Broader findings and caveats from the paper: Variance in clone template counts between approximately 2-week samples significantly increased with total template count across all healthy donors. Both the number of clones called differentially abundant and the false-positive rate were significantly reduced by the beta-binomial model across all healthy-donor time intervals. About 1.3 differentially abundant clones were flagged by the binomial model between technical replicates, whereas about 15 and 19 were flagged over roughly two weeks and four weeks, respectively. It was expected by the authors that biological variance in healthy repertoires might increase further over much longer intervals, such as months to years.

The cysteine opens and the phenylalanine closes a CDR3 of 15 amino acids. CDR3 DNA only is kept here, 45 bases in frame from base 1. The CDR1 and CDR2 encoded by the germline V gene are SGDLS and YYNGEE. From V the trimming removes 0 bases and from J it removes 8 bases, while the gene matches leave 5 bases of the junction unaccounted for. To note about this clone: The clone's antigen remains unknown. One base away there is no much larger clone; base qualities are not given.

During the collection period, no immune events, such as infections, were documented for the healthy donors. Blood repertoires from healthy donors were used as a training cohort for calibrating time-dependent variance in a beta-binomial model of differential abundance of T-cell clones. The training cohort was composed of some ten healthy donors, 3 female and 7 male. Donor ages ranged from about 29 to 70 years, with an average of around 45 years. Whole blood from each healthy donor was obtained from a commercial supplier and was collected at three time points 2 to 3 weeks apart. Genomic DNA was extracted from unsorted whole blood for immunosequencing. The immunoSEQ Assay, which uses bias-controlled multiplex PCR amplification of genomic DNA, was used to profile TCRbeta CDR3 regions. Per the original workflow: The absolute abundance of each unique TCRbeta CDR3 region was quantified after sequences were collapsed and filtered. Differential abundance was assessed using a binomial (Fisher-equivalent) model and a beta-binomial model in which time-dependent variance fitted from healthy donors was added. Clones with fewer than 5 combined templates were removed, and a clone was called differentially abundant if the clone's Benjamini-Hochberg FDR was below 0.01. The form v = (b*log(k)+a)^2 was used to model beta-binomial variance as a function of total template count across the two samples. TCRdb holds this immuneACCESS table with in-frame rearrangements only. Some clones are missing; in checked studies, unresolved V genes explain under half, and the rest has no known cause. Clone size and V and J calls were adopted from that table, with D and trimming inferred from the DNA. This sample gives about 89,000 clones in total; 70% to 90% of them show up just once. The biggest ten clones account for approximately 4% of the sample.

The V and J segments used are TRBV9 and TRBJ1-5, and 10 bases in between align with TRBD1. This receptor was identified in a person aged 18 to 70 in good health. Sequences were obtained from blood. The CDR3 is CASSVDGTGVEPQHF. The nucleotide sequence reads TGTGCCAGCAGCGTAGACGGGACAGGGGTCGAGCCCCAGCATTTT.